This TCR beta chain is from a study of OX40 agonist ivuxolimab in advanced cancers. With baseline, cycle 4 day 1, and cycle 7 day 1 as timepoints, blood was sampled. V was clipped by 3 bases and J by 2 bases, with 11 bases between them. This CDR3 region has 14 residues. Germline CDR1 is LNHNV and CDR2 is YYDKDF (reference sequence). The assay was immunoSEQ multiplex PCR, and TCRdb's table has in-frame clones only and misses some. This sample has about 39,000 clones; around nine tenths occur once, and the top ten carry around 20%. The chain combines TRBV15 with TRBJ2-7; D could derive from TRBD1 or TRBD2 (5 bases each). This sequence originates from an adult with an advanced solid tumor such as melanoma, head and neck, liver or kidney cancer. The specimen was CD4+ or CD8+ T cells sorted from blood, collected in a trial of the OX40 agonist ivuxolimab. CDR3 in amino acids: CATSSGGGAYEQYF. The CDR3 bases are TGTGCCACCAGCAGTGGTGGGGGAGCCTACGAGCAGTACTTC. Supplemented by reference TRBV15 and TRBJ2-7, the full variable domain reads DAMVIQNPRYQVTQFGKPVTLSCSQTLNHNVMYWYQQKSSQAPKLLFHYYDKDFNNEADTPDNFQSRRPNTSFCFLDIRSPGLGDTAMYLCATSSGGGAYEQYFGPGTRLTVT.